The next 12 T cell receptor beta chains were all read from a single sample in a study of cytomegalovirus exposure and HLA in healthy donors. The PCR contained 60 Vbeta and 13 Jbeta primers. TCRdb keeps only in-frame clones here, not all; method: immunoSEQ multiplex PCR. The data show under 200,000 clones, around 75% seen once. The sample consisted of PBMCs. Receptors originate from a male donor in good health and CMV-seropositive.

This CDR3 reads CASSLEQVNYGYTF. The CDR3 bases are TGTGCCAGCAGCTTAGAACAGGTCAACTATGGCTACACCTTC. The chain couples TRBV7-2 to TRBJ1-2; weak D call: TRBD1 (5 bases). Per the germline V gene, CDR1 is SGHTA and CDR2 is FQGNSA. V lost 1 base to trimming and J lost 2 bases, with 8 bases between them. CDR3 length: 14 amino acids.

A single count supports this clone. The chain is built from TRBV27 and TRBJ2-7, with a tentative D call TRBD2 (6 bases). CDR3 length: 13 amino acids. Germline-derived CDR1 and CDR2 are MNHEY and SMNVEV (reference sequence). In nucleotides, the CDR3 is TGTGCATCTTGGGACTTCCCGTCTTACGAGCAGTACTTC. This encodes CASWDFPSYEQYF.

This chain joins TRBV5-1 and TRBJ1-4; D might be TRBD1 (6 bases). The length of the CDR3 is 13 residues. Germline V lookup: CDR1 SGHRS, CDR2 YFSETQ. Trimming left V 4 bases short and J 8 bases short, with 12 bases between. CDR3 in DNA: TGCGCCAGCAGCGGAATACAGGGAGAAAAACTGTTTTTT. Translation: CASSGIQGEKLFF.

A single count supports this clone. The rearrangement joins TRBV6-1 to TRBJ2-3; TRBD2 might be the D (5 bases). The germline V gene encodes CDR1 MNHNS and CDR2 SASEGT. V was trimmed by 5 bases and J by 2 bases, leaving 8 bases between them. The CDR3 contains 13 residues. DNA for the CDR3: TGTGCCAGCAGTCGAGGGTACACAGATACGCAGTATTTT. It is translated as CASSRGYTDTQYF.

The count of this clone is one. CDR3 residues: CASANRLAGNTIYF. The CDR3 DNA is TGTGCCAGCGCTAACAGGCTAGCTGGAAACACCATATATTTT. The chain joins TRBV28 to TRBJ1-3, with D perhaps TRBD1 (5 bases). Germline loops: CDR1 MDHEN, CDR2 SYDVKM. V dropped 8 bases and J dropped 2 bases, with 13 bases sitting between them. This CDR3 has 14 residues. Full variable domain (outside the CDR3, taken from reference TRBV28 and TRBJ1-3): DVKVTQSSRYLVKRTGEKVFLECVQDMDHENMFWYRQDPGLGLRLIYFSYDVKMKEKGDIPEGYSVSREKKERFSLILESASTNQTSMYLCASANRLAGNTIYFGEGSWLTVV.

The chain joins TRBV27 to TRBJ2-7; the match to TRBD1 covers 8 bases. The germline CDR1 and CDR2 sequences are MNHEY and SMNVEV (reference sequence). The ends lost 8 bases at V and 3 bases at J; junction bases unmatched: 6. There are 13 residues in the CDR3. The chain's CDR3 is CASGRTGIYEQYF. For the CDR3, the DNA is TGTGCCAGCGGAAGGACAGGGATCTACGAGCAGTACTTC.

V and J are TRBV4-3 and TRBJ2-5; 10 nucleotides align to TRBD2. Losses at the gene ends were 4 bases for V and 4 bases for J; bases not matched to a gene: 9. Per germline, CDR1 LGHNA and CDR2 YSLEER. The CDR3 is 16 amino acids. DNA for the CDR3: TGCGCCAGCAGCCTAGAGAGCGGGGGGGCTGGAGAGACCCAGTACTTC. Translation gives CASSLESGGAGETQYF.

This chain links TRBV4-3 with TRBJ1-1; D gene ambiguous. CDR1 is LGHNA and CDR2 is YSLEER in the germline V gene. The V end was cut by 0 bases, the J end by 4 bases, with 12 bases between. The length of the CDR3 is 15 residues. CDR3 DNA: TGCGCCAGCAGCCAAGAGGGCCTAGGGAGCACTGAAGCTTTCTTT. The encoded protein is CASSQEGLGSTEAFF.

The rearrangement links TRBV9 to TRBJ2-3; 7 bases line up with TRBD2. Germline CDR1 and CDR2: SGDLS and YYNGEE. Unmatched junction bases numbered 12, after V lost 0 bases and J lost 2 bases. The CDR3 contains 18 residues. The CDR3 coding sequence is TGTGCCAGCAGCGTAGGTCTTTATCGGGGGGTTGTCACAGATACGCAGTATTTT. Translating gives CASSVGLYRGVVTDTQYF.

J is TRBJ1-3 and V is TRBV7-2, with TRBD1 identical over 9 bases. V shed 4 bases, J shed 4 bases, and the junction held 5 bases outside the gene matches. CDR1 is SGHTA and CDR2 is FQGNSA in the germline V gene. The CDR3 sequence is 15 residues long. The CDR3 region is CASSSGQGSGNTIYF. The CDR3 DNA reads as TGTGCCAGCAGCTCGGGACAGGGATCAGGAAACACCATATATTTT. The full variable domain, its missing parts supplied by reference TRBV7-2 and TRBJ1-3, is GAGVSQSPSNKVTEKGKDVELRCDPISGHTALYWYRQSLGQGLEFLIYFQGNSAPDKSGLPSDRFSAERTGGSVSTLTIQRTQQEDSAVYLCASSSGQGSGNTIYFGEGSWLTVV.

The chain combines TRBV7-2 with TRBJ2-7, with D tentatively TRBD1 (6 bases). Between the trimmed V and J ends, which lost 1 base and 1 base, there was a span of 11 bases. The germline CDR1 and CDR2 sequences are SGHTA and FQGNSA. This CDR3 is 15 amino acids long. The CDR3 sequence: CASSLDRAGSYEQYF. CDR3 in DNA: TGTGCCAGCAGCTTAGACAGGGCAGGATCCTACGAGCAGTACTTC.

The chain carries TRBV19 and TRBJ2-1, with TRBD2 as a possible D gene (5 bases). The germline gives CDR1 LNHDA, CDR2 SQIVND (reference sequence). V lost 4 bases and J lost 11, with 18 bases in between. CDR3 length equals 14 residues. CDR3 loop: CASSRALERVQQFF. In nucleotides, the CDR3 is TGTGCCAGTAGTAGGGCCCTGGAGAGGGTCCAGCAGTTCTTC.